The source of this TCR beta chain is a study of identical twins. From the 5' RACE reads, TCRdb called clonotypes with MiXCR, one entry per CDR3 protein. The table lists roughly 230,000 distinct CDR3 sequences, approximately 8.3% of them singletons. The V end was cut by 0 bases, the J end by 1 base, with 12 bases between. Per the germline V gene, CDR1 is SGHVS and CDR2 is FQNEAQ. This CDR3 comprises 16 residues. This clonotype appeared a few times. These data were also filed under a second study, of yellow fever vaccine responses in identical twins. That paper adds: Twins showed a vaccine T cell response that reportedly seemed partly convergent, partly personalized.

The receptor was derived from a woman aged 18 to 35 in good health. The chain uses TRBV7-8 and TRBJ2-5; D not resolved. Sequenced: CD8+ T cells sorted from blood. CDR3 DNA sequence: TGTGCCAGCAGCTTAGCTCGACGCTACCCCCAAGAGACCCAGTACTTC. This sequence encodes CASSLARRYPQETQYF.